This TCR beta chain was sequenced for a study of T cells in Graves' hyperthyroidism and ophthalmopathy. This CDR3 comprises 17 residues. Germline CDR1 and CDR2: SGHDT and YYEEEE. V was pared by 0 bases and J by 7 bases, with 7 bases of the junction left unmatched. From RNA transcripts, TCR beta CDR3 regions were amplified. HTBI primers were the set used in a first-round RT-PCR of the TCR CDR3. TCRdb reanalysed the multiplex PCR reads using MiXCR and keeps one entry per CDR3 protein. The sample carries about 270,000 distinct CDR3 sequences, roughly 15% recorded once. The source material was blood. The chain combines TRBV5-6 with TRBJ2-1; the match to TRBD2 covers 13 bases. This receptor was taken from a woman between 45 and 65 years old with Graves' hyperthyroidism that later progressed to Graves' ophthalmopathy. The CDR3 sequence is CASSLVLGTSGVNEQFF. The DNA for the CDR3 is TGTGCCAGCAGCTTGGTACTTGGGACTAGCGGGGTAAATGAGCAGTTCTTC.